This is a list of T cell receptor beta chains from one sample in a study of blood T cells in healthy people across ages. TCRdb fed the 5' RACE reads into MiXCR, producing one record per CDR3 protein. The sample yields about 750,000 distinct CDR3 sequences, 53% seen once. The source material was blood. Source of these receptors: a man older than 75 in good health. Both conserved end residues are part of each CDR3. The D gene is left open where the match is weak. Some rows mark clone size as missing; the rest say once, few, many or name a class of expanded clone.

d_call | j_call | clone_size | v_call | cdr3_aa | cdr3_nt
- | TRBJ2-1 | - | TRBV11-2 | CAGSLDPPHSSYNEQFF | TGTGCCGGCAGCTTAGATCCCCCCCACTCATCCTACAATGAGCAGTTCTTC
- | TRBJ1-6 | - | TRBV12-3/TRBV12-4 | CASSTQKSPLHF | TGTGCCAGCAGTACACAGAAATCACCCCTCCACTTT
TRBD2 | TRBJ2-7 | few | TRBV20-1 | CSASTPAGGYEQYF | TGCAGTGCTAGTACCCCAGCGGGAGGCTACGAGCAGTACTTC
- | TRBJ1-2 | - | TRBV12-3/TRBV12-4 | CASSFGGAVGYTF | TGTGCCAGCAGTTTTGGTGGGGCGGTAGGCTACACCTTC
- | TRBJ1-4 | - | TRBV20-1 | CSAPDRPTTNEKLFF | TGCAGTGCCCCCGACAGACCAACCACTAATGAAAAACTGTTTTTT
- | TRBJ2-1 | once | TRBV29-1 | CSVWATEEQFF | TGCAGCGTTTGGGCGACGGAGGAGCAGTTCTTC
TRBD2 | TRBJ2-3 | - | TRBV5-1 | CASGQTSGRASRDTQYF | TGCGCCAGCGGCCAGACTAGCGGGAGGGCCAGTAGAGATACGCAGTATTTT
- | TRBJ1-2 | - | TRBV29-1 | CSVEDWGSLNYGYTF | TGCAGCGTTGAAGACTGGGGGTCGCTGAACTATGGCTACACCTTC
TRBD1 | TRBJ1-5 | - | TRBV24-1 | CATSDSGQGNQPQHF | TGTGCCACCAGTGATAGCGGACAGGGCAATCAGCCCCAGCATTTT
TRBD2 | TRBJ2-7 | few | TRBV12-3/TRBV12-4 | CASSRSVAGDYEQYF | TGTGCCAGCAGCCGAAGCGTGGCGGGAGACTACGAGCAGTACTTC
- | TRBJ2-5 | - | TRBV20-1 | CSATSQGTLSGETQYF | TGCAGTGCTACCAGTCAGGGGACCCTTTCGGGAGAGACCCAGTACTTC
- | TRBJ2-3 | - | TRBV29-1 | CTLWSGNYAYF | TGCACCCTCTGGTCTGGAAATTACGCGTATTTT
- | TRBJ2-1 | - | TRBV6-2/TRBV6-3 | CASSSGMSSYNEQFF | TGTGCCAGCAGTTCGGGGATGAGCTCCTACAATGAGCAGTTCTTC
TRBD1 | TRBJ2-7 | - | TRBV20-1 | CSAPPDRGPSYEQYF | TGCAGTGCTCCACCAGACAGGGGGCCTTCCTACGAGCAGTACTTC
TRBD1 | TRBJ2-7 | - | TRBV5-1 | CASSPGTGGAPGEQYF | TGCGCCAGCAGTCCCGGGACAGGGGGCGCCCCCGGCGAGCAGTACTTC
- | TRBJ2-1 | - | TRBV20-1 | CSARADSYNEQFF | TGCAGTGCTAGGGCGGACTCCTACAATGAGCAGTTCTTC
TRBD1 | TRBJ2-7 | - | TRBV20-1 | CSARDHNHIRAGGSYEQYF | TGCAGTGCTAGAGATCATAATCACATCCGGGCAGGGGGCTCCTACGAGCAGTACTTC
TRBD1 | TRBJ2-1 | once | TRBV20-1 | CSASLTGLSEQFF | TGCAGTGCTAGCCTGACAGGGCTAAGTGAGCAGTTCTTC
TRBD1 | TRBJ1-1 | few | TRBV7-9 | CASSPGGGQGGSEAFF | TGTGCCAGCAGCCCCGGCGGGGGACAGGGAGGTTCTGAAGCTTTCTTT
- | TRBJ2-1 | - | TRBV29-1 | CSVEDRRVNEQFF | TGCAGCGTTGAAGACAGGAGGGTCAATGAGCAGTTCTTC
- | TRBJ2-4 | - | TRBV5-1 | CASSAVNRGNIQYF | TGCGCCAGCAGCGCGGTCAACCGGGGAAACATTCAGTACTTC
- | TRBJ2-1 | few | TRBV11-2 | CASSRVGGLGYNEQFF | TGTGCCAGCAGCCGCGTGGGGGGACTCGGGTACAATGAGCAGTTCTTC
- | TRBJ2-1 | - | TRBV12-3/TRBV12-4 | CASGLGNYYNEQFF | TGTGCCAGCGGTTTAGGGAACTACTACAATGAGCAGTTCTTC
- | TRBJ1-4 | - | TRBV5-1 | CASSLGTGDISGEKLFF | TGCGCCAGCAGCTTAGGCACAGGAGATATCTCCGGAGAAAAACTGTTTTTT
TRBD2 | TRBJ2-1 | - | TRBV5-6 | CASSWAGGTRLSQETQFF | TGTGCCAGCAGCTGGGCGGGGGGGACTAGATTGTCCCAAGAGACCCAGTTCTTC
- | TRBJ2-7 | - | TRBV29-1 | CSARESSYNEQYF | TGCAGCGCCAGGGAGAGCTCCTACAATGAGCAGTACTTC
- | TRBJ2-5 | - | TRBV10-3 | CAIRHTGIRSETQYF | TGTGCCATCAGACATACAGGGATTAGGTCCGAGACCCAGTACTTC
- | TRBJ1-5 | - | TRBV20-1 | CSASYGNGKQPQHF | TGCAGTGCGAGCTATGGGAACGGGAAGCAGCCCCAGCATTTT
- | TRBJ2-5 | - | TRBV27 | CASMEGGVLETQYF | TGTGCCAGCATGGAGGGGGGAGTTCTGGAGACCCAGTACTTC
- | TRBJ2-3 | few | TRBV20-1 | CSARPLATVFGTDTQYF | TGCAGTGCCCGCCCACTCGCGACAGTTTTCGGCACAGATACGCAGTATTTT
TRBD2 | TRBJ2-1 | - | TRBV27 | CASTPLAGFNEQFF | TGTGCCAGCACCCCACTAGCGGGATTCAATGAGCAGTTCTTC
TRBD2 | TRBJ2-7 | - | TRBV20-1 | CSARDLLAEPSYEQYF | TGCAGTGCTAGAGATCTACTAGCGGAGCCTTCCTACGAGCAGTACTTC
TRBD2 | TRBJ2-5 | - | TRBV11-3 | CASSTGSGLASETQYF | TGTGCCAGCAGTACCGGGTCGGGACTAGCGTCTGAGACCCAGTACTTC
TRBD1 | TRBJ2-7 | - | TRBV7-2 | CASSIDRAYEQYF | TGTGCCAGCAGCATAGACAGGGCCTACGAGCAGTACTTC
TRBD1 | TRBJ2-3 | many | TRBV10-3 | CAISTDRVATDTQYF | TGTGCCATCAGCACGGACAGGGTAGCCACAGATACGCAGTATTTT
TRBD1 | TRBJ2-5 | - | TRBV7-9 | CASGTGDQRETQYF | TGTGCCAGCGGGACAGGCGACCAGAGGGAGACCCAGTACTTC
TRBD2 | TRBJ2-7 | - | TRBV5-1 | CASSPYLLSGLADYEQYF | TGCGCCAGCAGCCCGTACCTACTTTCGGGACTAGCGGACTACGAGCAGTACTTC
TRBD2 | TRBJ2-5 | - | TRBV12-3/TRBV12-4 | CASSPGLAGTYNEQYF | TGTGCCAGCAGTCCGGGACTAGCGGGCACCTACAATGAGCAGTACTTC
- | TRBJ1-2 | few | TRBV9 | CASSSEGEDAGLYGYTF | TGTGCCAGCAGCTCCGAGGGGGAGGACGCGGGCCTCTATGGCTACACCTTC
- | TRBJ2-1 | - | TRBV10-2 | CASKRGIIDEQFF | TGCGCCAGCAAGAGGGGCATCATCGATGAGCAGTTCTTC
TRBD2 | TRBJ2-3 | - | TRBV2 | CTSAKREGTDTQYF | TGTACCAGCGCTAAGCGGGAGGGCACAGATACGCAGTATTTT
- | TRBJ1-4 | few | TRBV7-9 | CASSSGGEKLFF | TGTGCCAGCAGCTCTGGGGGTGAAAAACTGTTTTTT
- | TRBJ2-1 | - | TRBV6-5 | CASSRLNGGYNEQFF | TGTGCCAGCAGCCGGCTAAACGGGGGATACAATGAGCAGTTCTTC
- | TRBJ2-5 | - | TRBV4-2 | CASSHPGLFNEQYF | TGTGCCAGCAGCCACCCGGGACTCTTCAATGAGCAGTACTTC
TRBD2 | TRBJ2-4 | few | TRBV6-5 | CASSYSEREAKNIQYF | TGTGCCAGCAGTTACTCGGAGCGGGAAGCCAAAAACATTCAGTACTTC
TRBD1 | TRBJ1-2 | - | TRBV18 | CASSPTGELVYGYTF | TGTGCCAGCTCACCGACAGGGGAGTTAGTCTATGGCTACACCTTC
- | TRBJ1-2 | - | TRBV2 | CAGGTSNYGYTF | TGTGCCGGCGGGACCTCTAACTATGGCTACACCTTC
- | TRBJ2-7 | - | TRBV5-5 | CASSLQGITYEQYF | TGTGCCAGCAGCCTACAGGGAATTACCTACGAGCAGTACTTC
- | TRBJ2-1 | few | TRBV4-2 | CASSQDPYGGLLNEQFF | TGTGCCAGCAGCCAAGACCCCTACGGGGGACTCCTCAATGAGCAGTTCTTC
TRBD1 | TRBJ1-2 | many | TRBV6-5 | CASRAGQGSIGYTF | TGTGCCAGCAGGGCAGGACAGGGATCGATCGGCTACACCTTC
- | TRBJ2-3 | - | TRBV4-1 | CASSHGVDPGGVYAYF | TGCGCCAGCAGCCATGGCGTGGATCCCGGAGGGGTATACGCGTATTTT